One sample yielded the 29 T cell receptor beta chains listed below, sequenced in a study of T cell responses to AZD1222 COVID-19 vaccine. Libraries were prepared by immunoSEQ multiplex PCR; TCRdb keeps only in-frame clonotypes and omits some of them. In the table there are approximately 150,000 clones, nearly 90% of which are singletons. The sequencing used peripheral blood, collected 28 days after the second dose of the MenACWY control vaccine. The receptors were gathered from an adult who received the MenACWY meningococcal vaccine as a control.

The DNA of the CDR3 is TGTGCCATCAGTGAGGGGACTAGCGGGAGCGGGAATACGCAGTATTTT. Translation: CAISEGTSGSGNTQYF. The chain employs TRBV10-3 and TRBJ2-3; TRBD2 agrees at 14 bases. Germline CDR1 ENHRY, CDR2 SYGVKD. The CDR3 spans 16 residues. V trimming: 2 bases; J trimming: 7 bases; junction bases outside the gene matches: 5.

This chain connects TRBV7-3 to TRBJ1-2, with 8 bases lining up with TRBD1. The CDR3 consists of 14 residues. CDR1 and CDR2 (germline): SGHTA, FQGTGA. Trimming removed 5 bases from V and 4 bases from J; junction bases left unmatched: 6. Written as DNA, the CDR3 is TGTGCCAGCAGCCCGGCGGACAGGGTCTATGGCTACACCTTC. Encoded protein: CASSPADRVYGYTF.

In this sample, this clone turned up once. J is TRBJ1-1 and V is TRBV7-8, with TRBD1 matching over 9 bases. The J segment lost 1 base and the V segment lost 5 bases, leaving 11 bases of the junction unmatched. CDR1 and CDR2 from the germline V gene are SGHVS and FQNEAQ. This CDR3 comprises 17 residues. In DNA, the CDR3 is TGTGCCAGCAGCCCCGGACAGGGGCAAGGTGGGAACACTGAAGCTTTCTTT. Its translation is CASSPGQGQGGNTEAFF.

The genes are TRBV9 and TRBJ1-3; 8 bases fit TRBD1. The J segment lost 6 bases and the V segment lost 3 bases, leaving 5 bases of the junction unmatched. The CDR3 is made up of 14 amino acids. Germline V gives CDR1 SGDLS, CDR2 YYNGEE. The CDR3 DNA follows: TGTGCCAGCAGCGCGAGGACAGGGCAAAACACCATATATTTT. Protein: CASSARTGQNTIYF.

This chain connects TRBV6-5 to TRBJ1-4; 9 nucleotides align to TRBD1. Trimming removed 6 bases from V and 7 bases from J; junction bases left unmatched: 3. The CDR3 totals 13 residues. CDR1 is MNHEY, CDR2 SVGAGI, per germline. The CDR3 nucleotides read TGTGCCAGCAGCCGGGACAGGGCTGAAAAACTGTTTTTT. The encoded protein is CASSRDRAEKLFF.

V and J are TRBV5-6 and TRBJ2-7; D is unresolved. This CDR3 region has 12 residues. V was clipped by 2 bases and J by 4 bases, with 7 bases between them. Germline V gene data show CDR1 as SGHDT and CDR2 as YYEEEE. The CDR3 nucleotides read TGTGCCAGCAGCTTACCACAATACGAGCAGTACTTC. Protein: CASSLPQYEQYF.

This chain connects TRBV5-1 to TRBJ1-3; D is uncertain. The germline CDR1 and CDR2 sequences are SGHRS and YFSETQ. The germline V and J ends were trimmed by 2 bases and 1 base, with 10 bases remaining between them. The CDR3 is 15 amino acids. Written as DNA, the CDR3 is TGCGCCAGCAGCTTTGAAACGGAGTCTGGAAACACCATATATTTT. Protein product: CASSFETESGNTIYF.

This clone appeared once. J is TRBJ1-6 and V is TRBV10-3; possible D gene TRBD1, 6 bases. This CDR3 is 13 amino acids long. V gave up 7 bases and J gave up 8 bases, with 12 bases separating them. Germline V CDR1 and CDR2: ENHRY, SYGVKD. This chain's CDR3 is CAIKRQVDSPLHF. The CDR3 region has the DNA TGTGCCATCAAGAGACAGGTTGATTCACCCCTCCACTTT.

The chain joins TRBV28 to TRBJ1-3, with D perhaps matching TRBD1 (5 bases). Trimming took 3 bases from V and 0 from J, leaving 9 bases between them. Per the germline V gene, CDR1 is MDHEN and CDR2 is SYDVKM. The CDR3 is 15 amino acids. The DNA for the CDR3 is TGTGCCAGCAGTTTGGGGGGAACCTCTGGAAACACCATATATTTT. Translated: CASSLGGTSGNTIYF. The complete variable domain, with remaining parts taken from reference TRBV28 and TRBJ1-3, reads DVKVTQSSRYLVKRTGEKVFLECVQDMDHENMFWYRQDPGLGLRLIYFSYDVKMKEKGDIPEGYSVSREKKERFSLILESASTNQTSMYLCASSLGGTSGNTIYFGEGSWLTVV.

The chain employs TRBV5-1 and TRBJ2-1, with TRBD1 matching 8 bases. This CDR3 contains 16 residues. V shed 5 bases and J 9 bases; nucleotides not matched to a gene: 16. Germline V gene sequence: CDR1 SGHRS, CDR2 YFSETQ. The CDR3 DNA reads as TGCGCCAGCAGGAAACCGGGACAGGTGGGCTCCGGTGAGCAGTTCTTC. Its protein is CASRKPGQVGSGEQFF.

J is TRBJ2-7 and V is TRBV18; TRBD1 agrees at 9 bases. The V and J ends lost 4 bases and 3 bases, in that order; junction bases with no gene match: 7. This CDR3 comprises 15 residues. The germline gives CDR1 KGHSH, CDR2 LQKENI. The CDR3 reads CASSLTGGYGYEQYF. Here the CDR3 DNA reads TGTGCCAGCTCACTTACAGGGGGCTATGGCTACGAGCAGTACTTC. The full variable domain, in which reference TRBV18 and TRBJ2-7 provide the parts outside the CDR3, is NAGVMQNPRHLVRRRGQEARLRCSPMKGHSHVYWYRQLPEEGLKFMVYLQKENIIDESGMPKERFSAEFPKEGPSILRIQQVVRGDSAAYFCASSLTGGYGYEQYFGPGTRLTVT.

The V gene is TRBV9, the J gene TRBJ2-1; D unresolved. CDR1 is SGDLS and CDR2 is YYNGEE in the germline V gene. There are 13 residues in the CDR3. With 0 bases removed from V and 6 bases from J, the gap between germline ends came to 7 bases. CDR3 DNA: TGTGCCAGCAGCGTAGGGTATTCCAATGAGCAGTTCTTC. Protein product: CASSVGYSNEQFF.

The chain is built from TRBV5-5 and TRBJ1-1; 7 bases are a match to TRBD1. Germline V gene lookup returns CDR1 SGHKS and CDR2 YYEKEE (reference sequence). This CDR3 has 16 residues. The V and J ends lost 3 bases and 3 bases, in that order; junction bases with no gene match: 11. CDR3 sequence (DNA): TGTGCCAGCAGCTCGAGGCAGGGGGAACTTGACACTGAAGCTTTCTTT. Protein: CASSSRQGELDTEAFF.

The chain carries TRBV5-6 and TRBJ2-3, with D maybe TRBD2 (6 bases). Germline V CDR1 and CDR2: SGHDT, YYEEEE. The germline V and J ends were trimmed by 2 bases and 0 bases, with 7 bases remaining between them. The CDR3 is 14 amino acids. The CDR3 reads CASSLAGSTDTQYF. The CDR3 DNA is TGTGCCAGCAGCTTAGCGGGCAGCACAGATACGCAGTATTTT.

V is TRBV5-1 and J is TRBJ1-4; 7 bases line up with TRBD1. CDR1 SGHRS and CDR2 YFSETQ come from the germline V gene. Losses at the gene ends were 4 bases for V and 4 bases for J; bases not matched to a gene: 7. This CDR3 has 15 residues. CDR3 in DNA: TGCGCCAGCAGCATCTCCGGGACAGTTAATGAAAAACTGTTTTTT. This translates into CASSISGTVNEKLFF.

This chain connects TRBV6-5 to TRBJ1-3, with D unresolved. V was trimmed by 7 bases and J by 1 base, leaving 8 bases between them. The germline gives CDR1 MNHEY, CDR2 SVGAGI. This CDR3 is 13 amino acids long. The CDR3 bases are TGTGCCAGCACCGGAGTTTCTGGAAACACCATATATTTT. Translated: CASTGVSGNTIYF.

J is TRBJ2-7 and V is TRBV7-9, with 7 positions matching TRBD1. The CDR3 loop spans 15 amino acids. The ends lost 1 base at V and 0 bases at J; junction bases unmatched: 3. Looked up from germline, CDR1 is SEHNR and CDR2 is FQNEAQ (reference sequence). The chain's CDR3 is CASSLGSGGSYEQYF. The CDR3 DNA sequence: TGTGCCAGCAGCTTAGGATCAGGGGGCTCCTACGAGCAGTACTTC.

The CDR3 DNA reads as TGCACCAGCAGCCAAAAAGACGGACAGGAAGATAGCAATCAGCCCCAGCATTTT. Translated, it gives CTSSQKDGQEDSNQPQHF. The V and J genes are TRBV1 and TRBJ1-5; TRBD1, as called in the table, went unchecked against the DNA. TRBV1 is a listed pseudogene. There are 18 residues in the CDR3.

The chain has TRBV6-6 and TRBJ1-2; the D is unclear. Germline V gives CDR1 MNHNY, CDR2 SVGAGI (reference sequence). V was shortened by 1 base and J by 0 bases, with 6 bases between the two germline ends. This CDR3 region has 14 residues. The CDR3 here is CASSYYVTNYGYTF. The CDR3 DNA follows: TGTGCCAGCAGTTACTACGTAACTAACTATGGCTACACCTTC.

The chain couples TRBV5-1 to TRBJ2-2; 8 nucleotides line up with TRBD1. V gave up 4 bases and J gave up 8 bases; unmatched junction bases: 4. This CDR3 has 13 residues. CDR1 and CDR2 from the germline V gene are SGHRS and YFSETQ. The CDR3 nucleotides read TGCGCCAGCAGCCTGGACAGGGAGGGGGAGCTGTTTTTT. Its protein is CASSLDREGELFF.

The CDR3: CASSPGQLGWEQYF. CDR3 sequence (DNA): TGTGCCAGCAGTCCTGGCCAACTAGGTTGGGAGCAGTACTTC. This sequence joins TRBV27 and TRBJ2-7, with D possibly TRBD2 on 5 matching bases. V was shortened by 5 bases and J by 7 bases, with 18 bases between the two germline ends. The germline V gene has CDR1 MNHEY and CDR2 SMNVEV (reference sequence). CDR3 length: 14 residues.

The J gene is TRBJ1-4, the V gene TRBV4-3; tentative D call: TRBD1 (5 bases). With 5 bases removed from V and 7 bases from J, the gap between germline ends came to 17 bases. CDR3 size: 15 residues. CDR1 LGHNA and CDR2 YSLEER come from the germline V gene. CDR3 DNA: TGCGCCAGCAGCTACCGCCGGGACCCTAGTGAAAAACTGTTTTTT. It translates to CASSYRRDPSEKLFF.

The J gene is TRBJ1-2, the V gene TRBV19; weak D call: TRBD1 (5 bases). This CDR3 contains 15 residues. Deletions cut 2 bases from V and 3 bases from J, with 13 bases between. CDR1 and CDR2 (germline): LNHDA, SQIVND (reference sequence). CDR3: CASSILRDGYYGYTF. The DNA of the CDR3 is TGTGCCAGTAGTATACTGCGGGACGGCTACTATGGCTACACCTTC. The entire variable domain, with the rest obtained from reference TRBV19 and TRBJ1-2, is as follows: DGGITQSPKYLFRKEGQNVTLSCEQNLNHDAMYWYRQDPGQGLRLIYYSQIVNDFQKGDIAEGYSVSREKKESFPLTVTSAQKNPTAFYLCASSILRDGYYGYTFGSGTRLTVV.

This chain joins TRBV27 and TRBJ2-7; D could derive from TRBD1 or TRBD2 (5 bases each). The CDR3 is made up of 14 amino acids. Looked up from germline, CDR1 is MNHEY and CDR2 is SMNVEV (reference sequence). V dropped 0 bases and J dropped 2 bases, with 8 bases sitting between them. This chain's CDR3 is CASSLSGATYEQYF. CDR3 nucleotide sequence: TGTGCCAGCAGTTTATCCGGGGCCACCTACGAGCAGTACTTC.

V and J are TRBV19 and TRBJ1-5; D is ambiguous. CDR3 size: 14 residues. The V end was cut by 7 bases, the J end by 3 bases, with 13 bases between. Germline V gives CDR1 LNHDA, CDR2 SQIVND (reference sequence). CDR3 nucleotide sequence: TGTGCCAGTAAAGCCCTACCACTCAATCAGCCCCAGCATTTT. It translates to CASKALPLNQPQHF.

The CDR3 coding sequence is TGTGCCAGCAGTCCCTCGGGGACGAGCTCCTACGAGCAGTACTTC. This encodes CASSPSGTSSYEQYF. This rearrangement joins TRBV28 to TRBJ2-7; D may correspond to TRBD1 or TRBD2 (5 bases each). This CDR3 region has 15 residues. V was cut by 5 bases and J by 0 bases, with 14 bases left in between. Germline V gives CDR1 MDHEN, CDR2 SYDVKM.

The gene calls are TRBV5-1 and TRBJ1-1, with D possibly being TRBD1 (5 bases). Germline V lookup: CDR1 SGHRS, CDR2 YFSETQ. V was cut by 3 bases and J by 4 bases, with 10 bases left in between. This CDR3 is built from 13 residues. The CDR3 region has the DNA TGCGCCAGCAGCTCGTACGGGGGCACTGAAGCTTTCTTT. It is translated as CASSSYGGTEAFF.

The chain is built from TRBV15 and TRBJ1-2, with 7 bases lining up with TRBD1. CDR3 size: 14 residues. The germline V gene has CDR1 LNHNV and CDR2 YYDKDF (reference sequence). V lost 3 bases, J lost 4 bases, and 5 bases stayed unmatched. CDR3 coding DNA: TGTGCCACCAGCAGGGACAGGAGTAGCTATGGCTACACCTTC. Protein: CATSRDRSSYGYTF.

The genes are TRBV7-8 and TRBJ1-2; D possibly corresponds to TRBD1 (5 bases). The CDR3 consists of 14 residues. The V gene lost 0 bases and the J gene lost 2 bases, with 7 bases spanning the gap. CDR1 and CDR2 (germline): SGHVS, FQNEAQ. CDR3 nucleotide sequence: TGTGCCAGCAGCTTAGCGGGGGGGAACTATGGCTACACCTTC. Translation: CASSLAGGNYGYTF.